This is a list of T cell receptor beta chains from one sample in a study of OX40 agonist ivuxolimab in advanced cancers. Libraries were prepared by immunoSEQ multiplex PCR; TCRdb keeps only in-frame clonotypes and omits some of them. This repertoire shows tens of thousands of clones, 80% to 90% found once; its top ten account for about 0.76%. Material: CD4+ or CD8+ T cells sorted from blood, obtained in a trial of the OX40 agonist ivuxolimab. The receptors derive from an adult with an advanced solid tumor such as melanoma, head and neck, liver or kidney cancer. Both conserved end residues are part of each CDR3. The D gene is left open where the match is weak. The size of a clone is reported for some rows only, either as once, few or many, or as a class for expanded clones.

length | D | J | size | V | DNA | CDR3
12 | NA | TRBJ1-1 | NA | TRBV7-9 | TGTGCCAGCAGCTTAGTTGTCACTGAAGCTTTCTTT | CASSLVVTEAFF
13 | NA | TRBJ2-7 | NA | TRBV7-2 | TGTGCCAGCAGCTTAGGAAACTGGGACGAGCAGTACTTC | CASSLGNWDEQYF
15 | NA | TRBJ2-1 | NA | TRBV6-1 | TGTGCCAGCAGCCCAGCCGGACAGCGATACAATGAGCAGTTCTTC | CASSPAGQRYNEQFF
14 | NA | TRBJ2-7 | NA | TRBV7-2 | TGTGCCAGCAGCTTAGTAACCAACTCCTACGAGCAGTACTTC | CASSLVTNSYEQYF
15 | NA | TRBJ1-5 | NA | TRBV5-8 | TGTGCCAGCAGCTGGTGGGAGTATAGCAATCAGCCCCAGCATTTT | CASSWWEYSNQPQHF
13 | NA | TRBJ2-3 | once | TRBV9 | TGTGCCAGCAGCGAACTCTCCGGGGCTGCGCAGTATTTT | CASSELSGAAQYF
15 | NA | TRBJ1-2 | NA | TRBV19 | TGTGCCAGTAGTATAGACCCCGGACAAGTCTATGGCTACACCTTC | CASSIDPGQVYGYTF
15 | NA | TRBJ1-2 | NA | TRBV7-9 | TGTGCCAGCAGCCCCACGTCAGGGTACGGCTATGGCTACACCTTC | CASSPTSGYGYGYTF
13 | TRBD1 | TRBJ2-3 | NA | TRBV19 | TGTGCCAGCTCCGGGACAGCCACAGATACGCAGTATTTT | CASSGTATDTQYF
13 | NA | TRBJ2-7 | NA | TRBV6-5 | TGTGCCAGCAGTTACCCCCGGGGCGGCGAGCAGTACTTC | CASSYPRGGEQYF
11 | NA | TRBJ1-2 | few | TRBV28 | TGTGCTTCCTGGGGAAACTATGGCTACACCTTC | CASWGNYGYTF
14 | TRBD2 | TRBJ2-7 | once | TRBV7-2 | TGTGCCAGCAGCGCGGGGGGGCGGGCACCGAGGCAGTACTTC | CASSAGGRAPRQYF
14 | NA | TRBJ1-2 | once | TRBV4-2 | TGTGCCAGCAGCCAAGAGGTAGGGAGTTTTGGCTACACCTTC | CASSQEVGSFGYTF
14 | TRBD1 | TRBJ2-1 | NA | TRBV5-1 | TGCGCCAGCAGCTCCCAGGGGGCGCGGAATGAGCAGTTCTTC | CASSSQGARNEQFF
16 | TRBD2 | TRBJ2-1 | NA | TRBV4-1 | TGCGCCAGCAGCCAAGTGCTAGCGGGCGGGGGAAATGAGCAGTTCTTC | CASSQVLAGGGNEQFF
12 | NA | TRBJ2-2 | NA | TRBV30 | TGTGCCTGGGGAGGGGGCACCGGGGAGCTGTTTTTT | CAWGGGTGELFF
16 | NA | TRBJ2-3 | NA | TRBV27 | TGTGCCAGCAGTTGGGTGGGAGCCACCGGCACAGATACGCAGTATTTT | CASSWVGATGTDTQYF
14 | TRBD1 | TRBJ2-7 | NA | TRBV28 | TGTGCCAGCAGTCCTACAGGGGAAGACTACGAGCAGTACTTC | CASSPTGEDYEQYF
15 | NA | TRBJ2-2 | NA | TRBV11-2 | TGTGCCAGCAGCTTAACAGGGACGGGCACCGGGGAGCTGTTTTTT | CASSLTGTGTGELFF
18 | TRBD2 | TRBJ2-2 | NA | TRBV7-2 | TGTGCCAGCAGCCTAGACGGTGGCCTAGCGGTAAACACCGGGGAGCTGTTTTTT | CASSLDGGLAVNTGELFF
15 | TRBD2 | TRBJ2-1 | NA | TRBV4-3 | TGCGCCAGCAGCCAAGAGGCTAGCGGCTACAATGAGCAGTTCTTC | CASSQEASGYNEQFF
14 | NA | TRBJ2-1 | NA | TRBV7-3 | TGTGCCAGCAGCTTATTGGGAGGAGACGATGAGCAGTTCTTC | CASSLLGGDDEQFF